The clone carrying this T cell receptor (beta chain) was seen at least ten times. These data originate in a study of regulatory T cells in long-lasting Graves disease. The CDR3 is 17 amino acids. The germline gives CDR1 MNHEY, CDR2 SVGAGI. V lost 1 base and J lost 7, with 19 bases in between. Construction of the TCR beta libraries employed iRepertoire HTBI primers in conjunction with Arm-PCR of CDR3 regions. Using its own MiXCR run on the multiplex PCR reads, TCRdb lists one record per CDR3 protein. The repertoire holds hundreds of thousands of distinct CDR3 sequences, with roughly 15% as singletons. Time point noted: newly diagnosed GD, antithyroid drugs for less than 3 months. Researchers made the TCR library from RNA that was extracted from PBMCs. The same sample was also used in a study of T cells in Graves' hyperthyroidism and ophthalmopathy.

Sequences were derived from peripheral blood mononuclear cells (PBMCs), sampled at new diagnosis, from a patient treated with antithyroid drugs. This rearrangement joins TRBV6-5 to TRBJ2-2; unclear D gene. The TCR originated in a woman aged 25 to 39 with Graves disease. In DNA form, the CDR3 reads TGTGCCAGCAGTTACTTTTCAAGGGTTCCCTTAGACGGGGAGCTGTTTTTT. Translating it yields CASSYFSRVPLDGELFF.